The rows below give T cell receptor beta chains drawn from one sample of a study of T cell repertoires in cytomegalovirus infection. TCRdb fed the reads into MiXCR, producing one record per CDR3 protein. Of hundreds of thousands of distinct CDR3 sequences listed, around 32% are singletons. Antigens for these TCRs are unknown. The source was cultured CD8+ T cells from PBMCs, collected from culture after CMV antigen stimulation. The receptors were sampled from a human donor in good health (CMV status not recorded). Some clones in this sample may be carry-over from other donors' samples. Both conserved end residues are part of each CDR3. The order of the fields is V gene, J gene, D gene, clone size, CDR3 DNA, CDR3 protein. D genes are given only for firm matches. The listing skips clone size in some rows; elsewhere it reads once, few, many or a size class.

TRBV15	TRBJ1-4	.	.	TGTGCCACCAGCAGACAGGGTCGGGGGGAAAAACTGTTTTTT	CATSRQGRGEKLFF
TRBV27	TRBJ1-4	.	.	TGTGCCAGCGGGGCGGGGGGCTCTCATGAAAAACTGTTTTTT	CASGAGGSHEKLFF
TRBV2	TRBJ2-1	TRBD1	few	TGTGCCAGCAGCCTTTTTCAACAGGGGTATGAGCAGTTCTTC	CASSLFQQGYEQFF
TRBV7-9	TRBJ2-1	.	few	TGTGCCAGCCCTTCAAACTCCGCCTACGGTGAGCAGTTCTTC	CASPSNSAYGEQFF
TRBV19	TRBJ1-1	TRBD1	.	TGTGCCAGCCGGACAGGAGGAATAGAAGCTTTCTTT	CASRTGGIEAFF
TRBV29-1	TRBJ1-2	.	.	TGCAGCGTTGCCCAAGGGACGGACTATGGCTACACCTTC	CSVAQGTDYGYTF
TRBV6-1	TRBJ2-3	TRBD2	.	TGTGCCAGCAGTGAACACCCCCCTAGCGGGGGGGCGACAGACACGCAGTATTTT	CASSEHPPSGGATDTQYF
TRBV12-3/TRBV12-4	TRBJ2-5	.	.	TGTGCCAGCAGTCCCTATCGAGGAGGCCAACAAGAGACCCAGTACTTC	CASSPYRGGQQETQYF
TRBV6-2/TRBV6-3	TRBJ1-2	TRBD1	.	TGTGCCAGCAGTGGATCAACAGGGGGCGGCTTTGGCTACACCTTC	CASSGSTGGGFGYTF
TRBV7-8	TRBJ2-1	.	.	TGTGCCAGCAGCTTAGCTTCGCGGGGAAACTACAATGAGCAGTTCTTC	CASSLASRGNYNEQFF
TRBV7-9	TRBJ2-3	TRBD2	.	TGTGCCAGCAGCACATCTAGCGGGGAAAGCACAGATACGCAGTATTTT	CASSTSSGESTDTQYF
TRBV20-1	TRBJ2-3	.	.	TGCAGTGCTTTAGAGTCCTTCAATTCAGATACGCAGTATTTT	CSALESFNSDTQYF
TRBV6-5	TRBJ1-1	.	few	TGTGCCAGCAGTTTGGGCAGATCCAGGAACACTGAAGCTTTCTTT	CASSLGRSRNTEAFF
TRBV27	TRBJ2-2	.	.	TGTGCCAGCAGTTTAGGGGGGACTTACCCCGGGGAGCTGTTTTTT	CASSLGGTYPGELFF
TRBV7-6	TRBJ1-1	.	.	TGTGCCAGCAGGTTAGACCAGAACACTGAAGCTTTCTTT	CASRLDQNTEAFF
TRBV7-8	TRBJ1-4	.	.	TGTGCCAGCAGCTTGGACAGACAACTGTTTTTT	CASSLDRQLFF
TRBV7-9	TRBJ1-3	.	.	TGTGCCAGCAGCCCCCAGGGTGCCTCTGGAAACACCATATATTTT	CASSPQGASGNTIYF
TRBV12-5	TRBJ1-3	TRBD1	.	TGTGCTAGTGGTTTCAGCCCGGGGACAGGGGCAGTCGTCTCTGGAAACACCATATATTTT	CASGFSPGTGAVVSGNTIYF
TRBV28	TRBJ2-3	.	.	TGTGCCAGCAGTTTCCGGGGAAAAGATACGCAGTATTTT	CASSFRGKDTQYF
TRBV5-4	TRBJ1-2	TRBD1	few	TGTGCCAGCAGCCCTCAGGACAGGGGCTATGGCTACACCTTC	CASSPQDRGYGYTF
TRBV12-3/TRBV12-4	TRBJ1-2	TRBD1	few	TGTGCCACGCCAGGGGGGAACTATGGCTACACCTTC	CATPGGNYGYTF
TRBV12-3/TRBV12-4	TRBJ1-3	.	.	TGTGCCAGCGGAGAGGGGCTTGACTCTGGAAACACCATATATTTT	CASGEGLDSGNTIYF
TRBV7-6	TRBJ1-1	.	.	TGTGCCAGCAGCGGCGGACTGGGGCCAGGGGCTTTCTTT	CASSGGLGPGAFF
TRBV12-3/TRBV12-4	TRBJ1-2	.	many	TGTGCCAGCGGGTTCGCCGGGGGTTCGGGAGGCTACACCTTC	CASGFAGGSGGYTF
TRBV7-6	TRBJ2-5	.	few	TGTGCCAGCAGCTTCACCACAGGGAACCAAGAGACCCAGTACTTC	CASSFTTGNQETQYF
TRBV12-3/TRBV12-4	TRBJ1-5	TRBD1	.	TGTGCCAGCAGTTCAACTAGGACAGGGGGAGTTCAGCCCCAGCATTTT	CASSSTRTGGVQPQHF
TRBV5-5	TRBJ2-1	TRBD2	few	TGTGCCAGCAGCTTGGGGGGGGGAGTGAATGAGCAGTTCTTC	CASSLGGGVNEQFF
TRBV27	TRBJ2-1	TRBD2	few	TGTGCCAGCAGCCGATCTAGCGGGGGATCCTACAATGAGCAGTTCTTC	CASSRSSGGSYNEQFF
TRBV11-2	TRBJ2-3	TRBD2	.	TGTGCCAGCACCTTAGAACTAGCGGGGCTTAGCACAGATACGCAGTATTTT	CASTLELAGLSTDTQYF
TRBV7-2	TRBJ2-2	.	many	TGTGCCAGCATGCGCAACCCTGCGGGCACCGGGGAGCTGTTTTTT	CASMRNPAGTGELFF
TRBV7-6	TRBJ1-1	.	.	TGTGCCAGCAGCCCGGGGCCCCGTTTTGAAGCTTTCTTT	CASSPGPRFEAFF
TRBV7-8	TRBJ1-1	TRBD1	few	TGTGCCACCTTGACAGGGGGCGAAGGAGCTTTCTTT	CATLTGGEGAFF
TRBV7-9	TRBJ1-1	TRBD1	.	TGTGCCAGCAGCTCCGCCTGGGACAGGGGGCGTTTCGAAGCTTTCTTT	CASSSAWDRGRFEAFF
TRBV27	TRBJ2-7	.	few	TGTGCCAGCAGTATGACAGAAACCTACGAGCAGTACTTC	CASSMTETYEQYF
TRBV7-7	TRBJ1-5	TRBD1	many	TGTGCTAGCAGCTTACCCTGGACAGGGGGTGAGGAGCGGGGCAATCAGCCCCAGCATTTT	CASSLPWTGGEERGNQPQHF
TRBV19	TRBJ1-1	.	.	TGTGCCAGTACCTCCGTATTGGACCCTACTACCACTGAAGCTTTCTTT	CASTSVLDPTTTEAFF
TRBV23-1	TRBJ2-2	TRBD1	.	TGCGCCAGCAGTCAAGAGACAGGGATTGGAACCGGGGAGCTGTTTTTT	CASSQETGIGTGELFF
TRBV13	TRBJ2-1	.	.	TGTGCCAGCAGCCCCTCCAGGCGGGACAATGAGCAGTTCTTC	CASSPSRRDNEQFF
TRBV14	TRBJ1-2	.	once	TGTGCCAGCAGCCTTGGTTCAGCATCAAACTATGGCTACACCTTC	CASSLGSASNYGYTF
TRBV4-3	TRBJ2-1	.	.	TGCGCCAGCAGCCCCACTCTTCAAGGGCTTTCCTACAATGAGCAGTTCTTC	CASSPTLQGLSYNEQFF
TRBV27	TRBJ2-1	.	few	TGTGCCAGCATCCCGGCCGGAGGGCACAACAATGAGCAGTTCTTC	CASIPAGGHNNEQFF
TRBV7-6	TRBJ2-3	.	few	TGTGCCAGCAGCTTAGGGGTGGGGGTCACAGATACGCAGTATTTT	CASSLGVGVTDTQYF
TRBV6-1	TRBJ2-5	.	.	TGTGCCAGCAGTGCAGCGCGGTTCAGGGTCACAGAGACCCAGTACTTC	CASSAARFRVTETQYF
TRBV6-2/TRBV6-3	TRBJ2-6	.	few	TGTGCCAGCATCAAGACGGTTTTAGATGGGGCCAACGTCCTGACTTTC	CASIKTVLDGANVLTF
TRBV2	TRBJ2-5	.	.	TGTGCCAGCAGTGAAGATACAGGGTGGAAAGAGACCCAGTACTTC	CASSEDTGWKETQYF
TRBV4-1	TRBJ2-6	.	.	TGCGCCAGCAGCCAAGATCAGCCCAGTTCCTCTGGGGCCAACGTCCTGACTTTC	CASSQDQPSSSGANVLTF
TRBV2	TRBJ1-5	.	.	TGTGCCAGCAGTGAATGGGAAACGACCGATCAGCCCCAGCATTTT	CASSEWETTDQPQHF